What follows are 24 T cell receptor beta chains derived from one specimen sequenced in a study of T-cell memory formation after mild COVID-19 listed by TCRdb under 2021. Library method: 5' RACE. Data came from an Illumina NovaSeq 6000. The raw public reads went through TCRdb reprocessing: fastp at Q25, MiXCR clone calling, in-frame beta chains kept. Rows with one shared CDR3 protein collapse into an entry with the most common genes and DNA. The sample records around 310,000 distinct CDR3 sequences, 15% to 20% of which are singletons. Approximately 20% of the sample goes to the ten largest clones. Specimen: PBMCs or a T cell subset sorted from them (not recorded which). These TCRs come from a man aged 18 to 29 who had mild COVID-19 (a few samples of this study predate the infection). The sample titles of this study are shuffled in the database, so cell type and time point are left out; the donor was told from shared clones.

This rearrangement joins TRBV27 to TRBJ2-1, with D perhaps being TRBD1 or TRBD2 (6 bases each). The CDR3 consists of 16 residues. CDR1 is MNHEY, CDR2 SMNVEV, per germline (reference sequence). V lost 4 bases and J lost 3, with 16 bases in between. CDR3 amino acids: CASSWVLGGSYNEQFF. The CDR3 DNA reads TGTGCCAGCAGTTGGGTTTTAGGGGGGAGCTACAATGAGCAGTTCTTC.

This rearrangement joins TRBV5-1 to TRBJ2-2; tentatively, D is TRBD1 (6 bases). The germline gives CDR1 SGHRS, CDR2 YFSETQ. The CDR3 totals 15 residues. V was pared by 4 bases and J by 0 bases, with 10 bases between. CDR3 sequence (DNA): TGCGCCAGCAGCGGATGGGACACGAACACCGGGGAGCTGTTTTTT. Translating it yields CASSGWDTNTGELFF.

There are a few counts of this clonotype. This chain links TRBV5-1 with TRBJ2-2; 7 bases fit TRBD1. Germline V gene lookup returns CDR1 SGHRS and CDR2 YFSETQ. V was clipped by 5 bases and J by 6 bases; unmatched bases: 13. CDR3 size: 16 residues. Written as DNA, the CDR3 is TGCGCCAGCAGTCCGAAGACCACAGGGGAAGCCGGGGAGCTGTTTTTT. This codes for CASSPKTTGEAGELFF.

The rearrangement uses TRBV10-3 and TRBJ2-1; D unresolved. The CDR3 is 13 residues long. Trimming took off 10 bases at V and 8 bases at J, with 18 bases between the two ends. CDR1 is ENHRY, CDR2 SYGVKD, per germline. This CDR3 reads CATLVPEMDEQFF. The CDR3 DNA reads as TGTGCCACCCTGGTCCCGGAGATGGATGAGCAGTTCTTC.

This clonotype was counted only a few times. The chain carries TRBV5-1 and TRBJ2-7, with D perhaps matching TRBD1 (5 bases). The CDR3 sequence is 14 residues long. The germline gives CDR1 SGHRS, CDR2 YFSETQ. Trimming removed 4 bases from V and 5 bases from J, with 16 bases in between. This CDR3 is CASSPPGHLHEQYV. The CDR3 bases are TGCGCCAGCAGCCCCCCCGGACACCTACACGAGCAGTACGTC.

This clonotype was seen just once. The rearrangement uses TRBV2 and TRBJ1-2, with TRBD1 as a possible D gene (6 bases). V lost 6 bases and J lost 5, with 19 bases in between. CDR3 length: 15 amino acids. Looked up from germline, CDR1 is SNHLY and CDR2 is FYNNEI. For the CDR3, the DNA is TGTGCCAGCAGGGGACGCAAAACAGGGCTATATGGCTACACCTTC. Amino acids: CASRGRKTGLYGYTF. Full variable domain (remainder filled in from reference TRBV2 and TRBJ1-2): EPEVTQTPSHQVTQMGQEVILRCVPISNHLYFYWYRQILGQKVEFLVSFYNNEISEKSEIFDDQFSVERPDGSNFTLKIRSTKLEDSAMYFCASRGRKTGLYGYTFGSGTRLTVV.

This clonotype was seen repeatedly, ten times or more. V is TRBV9 and J is TRBJ2-5, with D perhaps TRBD1 or TRBD2 (6 bases each). Germline values: CDR1 SGDLS, CDR2 YYNGEE. The CDR3 covers 13 residues. V was cut by 0 bases and J by 7 bases, with 10 bases left in between. The CDR3 DNA reads TGTGCCAGCAGCGTAGGACAGGAGGGGACCCAGTACTTC. It is translated as CASSVGQEGTQYF.

The chain joins TRBV5-1 to TRBJ2-1; D unresolved. The CDR3 runs to 15 residues. Germline CDR1 and CDR2: SGHRS and YFSETQ. Trimming shortened V by 0 bases and J by 6 bases, and 13 bases separated the two germline ends. CDR3 in amino acids: CASSLAQKARNEQFF. The CDR3 DNA reads as TGCGCCAGCAGCTTGGCGCAGAAGGCACGCAATGAGCAGTTCTTC.

This clonotype was found a few times. The CDR3 DNA reads as TGTGCCAGCTCACGCATTCCGGGACTAACCTACGAGCAGTACTTC. Amino acids: CASSRIPGLTYEQYF. The chain combines TRBV18 with TRBJ2-7, with 7 bases that match TRBD2. With 4 bases clipped from V and 2 bases from J, the junction kept 8 bases outside the gene matches. The germline CDR1 and CDR2 sequences are KGHSH and LQKENI. This CDR3 has 15 residues.

The CDR3 reads CASSQSRGYTF. In DNA, the CDR3 is TGCGCCAGCAGTCAATCTCGTGGCTACACCTTC. This chain joins TRBV23-1 and TRBJ1-2, with D hard to call. TRBV23-1 is flagged as an ORF with uncertain function. Trimming took 0 bases from V and 7 from J, leaving 3 bases between them. The CDR3 contains 11 residues.

V is TRBV5-1 and J is TRBJ1-2, with D hard to call. The CDR3 consists of 12 residues. CDR1 and CDR2 from the germline V gene are SGHRS and YFSETQ. Trimming shortened V by 0 bases and J by 3 bases, and 3 bases separated the two germline ends. Written as DNA, the CDR3 is TGCGCCAGCAGCTTGGACGACTATGGCTACACCTTC. Translation gives CASSLDDYGYTF.

This clonotype occurred a few times. The J gene is TRBJ1-1, the V gene TRBV4-3; no reliable D call. CDR1 LGHNA and CDR2 YSLEER come from the germline V gene. The CDR3 sequence is 15 residues long. Trimming took 0 bases from V and 4 from J, leaving 12 bases between them. The CDR3 loop is CASSQDQDPTTEAFF. For the CDR3, the DNA is TGCGCCAGCAGCCAAGATCAGGACCCGACCACTGAAGCTTTCTTT.

The J gene is TRBJ1-1, the V gene TRBV6-5; weak D call: TRBD1 (5 bases). V lost 6 bases to trimming and J lost 1 base, with 9 bases between them. The CDR3 contains 13 residues. Germline assignment: CDR1 MNHEY and CDR2 SVGAGI. The chain's CDR3 is CASSRAGNTEAFF. CDR3 in DNA: TGTGCCAGCAGCAGGGCAGGGAACACTGAAGCTTTCTTT.

The chain has TRBV5-1 and TRBJ1-3; TRBD1 might be the D (5 bases). Trimming removed 4 bases at V and 4 bases at J, with 12 bases between. Germline lookup yields CDR1 SGHRS and CDR2 YFSETQ. This CDR3 region has 14 residues. CDR3 loop: CASSPGQPGNTIYF. As DNA, the CDR3 is TGCGCCAGCAGCCCAGGACAACCCGGAAACACCATATATTTT.

In its sample, this clonotype was seen many times. The gene calls are TRBV20-1 and TRBJ2-1; D may be TRBD2 (7 bases). This CDR3 is built from 14 residues. CDR1 and CDR2 from the germline V gene are DFQATT and SNEGSKA (reference sequence). V lost 3 bases and J lost 7, with 16 bases in between. CDR3 sequence (DNA): TGCAGTGCTAGTGTGGGGGGGCCTGGAAATGAGCAGTTCTTC. It specifies CSASVGGPGNEQFF.

In its sample, this clonotype was seen a few times. The chain joins TRBV3-1 to TRBJ1-2, with D unresolved. V lost 4 bases to trimming and J lost 3 bases, with 12 bases between them. CDR3 length: 14 residues. Germline lookup yields CDR1 LGHDT and CDR2 YNNKEL (reference sequence). The DNA of the CDR3 is TGTGCCAGCAGCCCCCTGGGAGTAGACTATGGCTACACCTTC. It is translated as CASSPLGVDYGYTF.

On this clonotype: With a much larger clone just one base away, this may be a read error. The chain employs TRBV7-2 and TRBJ1-5; D not resolved. V was pared by 1 base and J by 3 bases, with 4 bases between. CDR3 length equals 13 residues. Germline V gene sequence: CDR1 SGHTA, CDR2 FQGNSA. The CDR3 spells CASSLDNNQPQHF. The CDR3, as DNA: TGTGCCAGCAGCTTAGACAACAATCAGCCCCAGCATTTT.

This chain uses TRBV12-3 or TRBV12-4 with TRBJ2-5; possibly TRBD1 for D (5 bases). V lost 6 bases and J 1 base, leaving 9 bases between the germline ends. This CDR3 is built from 13 residues. CDR3 in amino acids: CASRTGVQETQYF. CDR3 DNA sequence: TGTGCCAGCAGAACAGGAGTCCAAGAGACCCAGTACTTC.

The table lists this clonotype with a few counts. The chain links TRBV5-1 to TRBJ2-2, with a weak D call TRBD2 (5 bases). There are 15 residues in the CDR3. Germline V gives CDR1 SGHRS, CDR2 YFSETQ. Deletions cut 0 bases from V and 8 bases from J, with 14 bases between. This CDR3 reads CASSLEVGRGGELFF. In DNA form, the CDR3 reads TGCGCCAGCAGCTTGGAAGTGGGGAGAGGAGGGGAGCTGTTTTTT.

This chain links TRBV14 with TRBJ2-2; 7 nucleotides match TRBD1. Trimming took 6 bases from V and 7 from J; bases not matched to a gene: 8. The CDR3 runs 14 residues. CDR1 and CDR2 (germline): SGHDN, FVKESK. CDR3: CASRKQGHDGELFF. As DNA, the CDR3 is TGTGCCAGCAGAAAACAGGGGCATGACGGGGAGCTGTTTTTT.

This sequence joins TRBV25-1 and TRBJ2-7; 7 bases agree with TRBD1. This CDR3 is 15 amino acids long. Losses at the gene ends were 6 bases for V and 2 bases for J; bases not matched to a gene: 10. The germline gives CDR1 MGHDK, CDR2 SYGVNS. CDR3 sequence: CASRFSTGSTYEQYF. The CDR3 DNA follows: TGTGCCAGCAGGTTCTCGACAGGGTCAACCTACGAGCAGTACTTC.

The chain uses TRBV28 and TRBJ2-7; 7 nucleotides align to TRBD1. The CDR3 is 12 amino acids. The V gene end was trimmed by 3 bases and the J gene end by 7 bases; junction bases not matched to a gene: 3. The germline V gene encodes CDR1 MDHEN and CDR2 SYDVKM. The CDR3 is CASSFGTAEQYV. Here the CDR3 DNA reads TGTGCCAGCAGTTTTGGGACAGCGGAGCAGTACGTC.

This clonotype has a handful of counts. The chain is built from TRBV7-2 and TRBJ1-1; tentatively, D is TRBD1 (5 bases). Trimming removed 1 base from V and 4 bases from J, with 16 bases in between. The CDR3 covers 16 residues. Germline V lookup: CDR1 SGHTA, CDR2 FQGNSA. CDR3 amino acids: CASSLGGTVSGTEAFF. The CDR3 bases are TGTGCCAGCAGCTTAGGGGGCACCGTCTCGGGCACTGAAGCTTTCTTT.

This clonotype was seen a few times. The chain employs TRBV25-1 and TRBJ2-5; the match to TRBD2 covers 14 bases. CDR1 and CDR2 (germline): MGHDK, SYGVNS. Unmatched junction bases numbered 6, after V lost 4 bases and J lost 5 bases. The CDR3 spans 16 residues. CDR3 coding DNA: TGTGCCAGCAGTGGACTAGCGGGGGGGCATTGGGAGACCCAGTACTTC. It yields the protein CASSGLAGGHWETQYF.